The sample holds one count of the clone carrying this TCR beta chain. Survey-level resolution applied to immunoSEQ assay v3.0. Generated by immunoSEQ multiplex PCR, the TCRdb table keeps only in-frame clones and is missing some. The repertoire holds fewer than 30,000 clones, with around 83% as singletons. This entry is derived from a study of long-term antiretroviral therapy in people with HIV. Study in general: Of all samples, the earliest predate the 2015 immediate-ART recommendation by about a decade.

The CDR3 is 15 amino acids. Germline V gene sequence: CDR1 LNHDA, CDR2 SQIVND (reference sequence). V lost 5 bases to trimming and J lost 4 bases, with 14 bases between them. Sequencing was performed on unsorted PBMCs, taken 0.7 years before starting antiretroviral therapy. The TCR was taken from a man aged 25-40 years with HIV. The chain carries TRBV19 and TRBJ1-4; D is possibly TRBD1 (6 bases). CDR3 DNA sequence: TGTGCCAGTAGTGACTCAGGGGCGCTTAATGAAAAACTGTTTTTT. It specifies CASSDSGALNEKLFF.